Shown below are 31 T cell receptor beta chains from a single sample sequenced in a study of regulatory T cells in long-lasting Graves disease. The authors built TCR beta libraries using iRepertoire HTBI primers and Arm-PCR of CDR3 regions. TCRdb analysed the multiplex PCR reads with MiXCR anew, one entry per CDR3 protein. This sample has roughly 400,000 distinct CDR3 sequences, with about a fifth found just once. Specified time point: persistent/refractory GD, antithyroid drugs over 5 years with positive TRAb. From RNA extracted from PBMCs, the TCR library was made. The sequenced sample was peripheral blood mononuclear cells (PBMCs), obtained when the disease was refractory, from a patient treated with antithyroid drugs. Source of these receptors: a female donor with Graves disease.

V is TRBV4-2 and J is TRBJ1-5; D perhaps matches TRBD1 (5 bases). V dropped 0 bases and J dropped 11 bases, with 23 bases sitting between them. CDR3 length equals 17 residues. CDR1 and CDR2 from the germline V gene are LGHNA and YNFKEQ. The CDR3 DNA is TGTGCCAGCAGCCAAGATGATTCCGGCGGGGGTCAGATGGCCCAGCATTTT. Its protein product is CASSQDDSGGGQMAQHF.

CDR3 in DNA: TGTGCCAGCAGTTACGGCCGGGAAGACGAGCAGTACTTC. This gives the protein CASSYGREDEQYF. V and J are TRBV6-2 or TRBV6-3 and TRBJ2-7; tentative D call: TRBD2 (5 bases). Trimming removed 2 bases at V and 5 bases at J, with 10 bases between. CDR1 is MNHEY and CDR2 is SVGEGT in the germline V gene. CDR3 length equals 13 residues.

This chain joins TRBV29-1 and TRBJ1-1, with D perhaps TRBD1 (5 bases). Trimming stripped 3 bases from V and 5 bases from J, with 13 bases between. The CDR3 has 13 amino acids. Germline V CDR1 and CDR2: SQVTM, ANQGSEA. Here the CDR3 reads CSVEPPGRTEAFF. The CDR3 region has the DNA TGCAGCGTTGAGCCGCCAGGGAGGACTGAAGCTTTCTTT.

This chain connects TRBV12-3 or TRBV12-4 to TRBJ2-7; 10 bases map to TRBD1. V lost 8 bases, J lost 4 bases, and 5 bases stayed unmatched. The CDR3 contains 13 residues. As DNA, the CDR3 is TGTGCCAGCCGGCCGGACAGGGGGTACGAGCAGTACTTC. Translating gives CASRPDRGYEQYF.

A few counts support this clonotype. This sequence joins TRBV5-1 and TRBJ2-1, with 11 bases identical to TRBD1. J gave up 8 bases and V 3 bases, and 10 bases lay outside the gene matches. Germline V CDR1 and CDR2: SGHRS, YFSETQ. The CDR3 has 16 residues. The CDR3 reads CASSYQGQGAKDEQFF. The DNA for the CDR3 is TGCGCCAGCAGCTATCAAGGACAGGGGGCAAAGGATGAGCAGTTCTTC.

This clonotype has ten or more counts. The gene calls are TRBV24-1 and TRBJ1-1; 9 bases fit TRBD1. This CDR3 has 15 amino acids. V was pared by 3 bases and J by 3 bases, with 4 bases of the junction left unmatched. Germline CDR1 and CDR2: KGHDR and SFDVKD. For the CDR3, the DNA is TGTGCCACCAGTGATGGTGGGACAGGGCACACTGAAGCTTTCTTT. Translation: CATSDGGTGHTEAFF.

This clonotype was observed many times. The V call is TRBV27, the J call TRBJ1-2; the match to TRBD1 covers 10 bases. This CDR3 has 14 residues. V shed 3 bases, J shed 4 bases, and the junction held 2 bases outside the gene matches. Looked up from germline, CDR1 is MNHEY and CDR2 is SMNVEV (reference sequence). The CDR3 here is CASSFRTGGYGYTF. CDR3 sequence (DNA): TGTGCCAGCAGTTTCCGGACAGGGGGCTATGGCTACACCTTC.

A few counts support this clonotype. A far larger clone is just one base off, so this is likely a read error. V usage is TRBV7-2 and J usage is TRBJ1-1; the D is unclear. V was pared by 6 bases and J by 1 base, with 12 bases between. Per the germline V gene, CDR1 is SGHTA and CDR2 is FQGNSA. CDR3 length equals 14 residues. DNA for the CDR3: TGTGCCAGCAGGACGAGACGGGGGAACACTGAAGCTTTCTTT. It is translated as CASRTRRGNTEAFF.

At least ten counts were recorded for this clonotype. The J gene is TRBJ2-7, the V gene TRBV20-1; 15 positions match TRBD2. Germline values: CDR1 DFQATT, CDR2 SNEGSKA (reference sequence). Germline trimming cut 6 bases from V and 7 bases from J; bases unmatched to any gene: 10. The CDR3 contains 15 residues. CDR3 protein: CSAGWTSGRADEQYF. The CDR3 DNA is TGCAGTGCGGGATGGACTAGCGGGAGGGCGGATGAGCAGTACTTC.

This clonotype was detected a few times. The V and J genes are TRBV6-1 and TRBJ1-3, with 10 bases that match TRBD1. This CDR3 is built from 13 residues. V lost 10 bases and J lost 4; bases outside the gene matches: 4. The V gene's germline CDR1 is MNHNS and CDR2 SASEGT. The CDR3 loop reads CATRTGGGNTIYF. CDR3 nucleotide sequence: TGTGCCACCCGGACAGGGGGAGGAAACACCATATATTTT.

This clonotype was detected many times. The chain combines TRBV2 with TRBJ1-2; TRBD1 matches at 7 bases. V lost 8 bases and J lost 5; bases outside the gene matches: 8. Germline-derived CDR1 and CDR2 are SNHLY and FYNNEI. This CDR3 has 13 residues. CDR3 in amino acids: CASADREEYGYTF. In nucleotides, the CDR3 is TGTGCCAGCGCCGACAGGGAAGAGTATGGCTACACCTTC.

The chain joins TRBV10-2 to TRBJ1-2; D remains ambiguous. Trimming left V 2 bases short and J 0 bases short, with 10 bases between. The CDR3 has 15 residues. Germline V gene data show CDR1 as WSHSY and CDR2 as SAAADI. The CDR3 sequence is CASSEQILANYGYTF. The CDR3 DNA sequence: TGCGCCAGCAGTGAGCAGATATTAGCTAACTATGGCTACACCTTC.

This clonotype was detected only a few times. CDR3 sequence reads: CASRKVTGELFF. The CDR3 DNA sequence: TGTGCCAGCAGAAAGGTCACCGGGGAGCTGTTTTTT. This sequence joins TRBV28 and TRBJ2-2; D is ambiguous. Per the germline V gene, CDR1 is MDHEN and CDR2 is SYDVKM. Trimming cost V 6 bases and J 4 bases, with 6 bases left between them. The CDR3 sequence is 12 residues long.

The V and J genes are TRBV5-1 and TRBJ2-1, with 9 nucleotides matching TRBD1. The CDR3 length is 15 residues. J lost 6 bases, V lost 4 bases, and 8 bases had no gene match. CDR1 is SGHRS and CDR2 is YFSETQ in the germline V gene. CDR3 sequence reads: CASSPGTGMSNEQFF. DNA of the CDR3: TGCGCCAGCAGCCCCGGGACAGGGATGAGCAATGAGCAGTTCTTC.

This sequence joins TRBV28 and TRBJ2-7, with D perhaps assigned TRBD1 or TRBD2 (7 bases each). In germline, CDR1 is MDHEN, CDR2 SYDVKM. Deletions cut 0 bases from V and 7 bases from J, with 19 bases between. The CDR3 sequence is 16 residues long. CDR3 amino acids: CASSLWETGTTWEQYF. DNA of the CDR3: TGTGCCAGCAGTTTATGGGAGACAGGGACTACCTGGGAGCAGTACTTC.

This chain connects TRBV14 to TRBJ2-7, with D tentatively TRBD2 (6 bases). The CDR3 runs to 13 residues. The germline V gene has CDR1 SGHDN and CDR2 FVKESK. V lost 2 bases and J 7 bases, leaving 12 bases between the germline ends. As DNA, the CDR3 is TGTGCCAGCAGCCAATCGGGGGTCTTTGAGCAGTACTTC. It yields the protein CASSQSGVFEQYF. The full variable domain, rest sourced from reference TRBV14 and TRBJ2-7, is EAGVTQFPSHSVIEKGQTVTLRCDPISGHDNLYWYRRVMGKEIKFLLHFVKESKQDESGMPNNRFLAERTGGTYSTLKVQPAELEDSGVYFCASSQSGVFEQYFGPGTRLTVT.

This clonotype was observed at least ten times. The CDR3 here is CASSESGLAKNIQYF. The CDR3, as DNA: TGTGCCAGCAGTGAAAGCGGGCTAGCCAAAAACATTCAGTACTTC. The chain is built from TRBV2 and TRBJ2-4; a possible D gene is TRBD2 (6 bases). Trimming took 2 bases from V and 0 from J, leaving 8 bases between them. The germline V gene has CDR1 SNHLY and CDR2 FYNNEI. CDR3 size: 15 residues.

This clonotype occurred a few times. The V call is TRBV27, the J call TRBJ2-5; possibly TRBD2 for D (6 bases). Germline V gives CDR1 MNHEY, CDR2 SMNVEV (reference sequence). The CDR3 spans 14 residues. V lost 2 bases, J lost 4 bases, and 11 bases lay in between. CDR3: CASSLLTRLETQYF. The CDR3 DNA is TGTGCCAGCAGTTTACTGACTAGATTAGAGACCCAGTACTTC.

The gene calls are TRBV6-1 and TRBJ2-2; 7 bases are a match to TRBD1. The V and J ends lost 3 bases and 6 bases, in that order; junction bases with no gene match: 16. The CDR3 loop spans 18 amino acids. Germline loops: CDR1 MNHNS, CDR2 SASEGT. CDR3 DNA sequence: TGTGCCAGCAGTGACTATTACAGGGGCGCTGCCCTGCCCGGGGAGCTGTTTTTT. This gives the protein CASSDYYRGAALPGELFF.

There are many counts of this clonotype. The CDR3 protein is CASGEGGNLYEKLFF. CDR3 DNA: TGTGCCAGCGGGGAGGGGGGCAACCTTTACGAAAAACTGTTTTTT. This chain joins TRBV2 and TRBJ1-4, with D possibly TRBD1 on 6 matching bases. CDR1 SNHLY and CDR2 FYNNEI come from the germline V gene. The V and J ends lost 8 bases and 8 bases respectively, with 21 bases between them. CDR3 length: 15 residues.

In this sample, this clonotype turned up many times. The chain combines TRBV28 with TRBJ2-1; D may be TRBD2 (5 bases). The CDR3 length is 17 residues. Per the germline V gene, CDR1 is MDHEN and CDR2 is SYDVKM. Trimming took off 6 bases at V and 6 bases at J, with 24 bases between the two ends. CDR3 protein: CASSLTGDIETFNEQFF. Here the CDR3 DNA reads TGTGCCAGCAGCCTCACCGGGGATATCGAGACTTTCAATGAGCAGTTCTTC.

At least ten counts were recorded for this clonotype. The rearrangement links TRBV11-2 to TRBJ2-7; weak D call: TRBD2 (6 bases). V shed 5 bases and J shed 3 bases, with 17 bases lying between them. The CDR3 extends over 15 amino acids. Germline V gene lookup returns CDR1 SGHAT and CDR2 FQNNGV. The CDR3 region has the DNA TGTGCCAGCAGCACTCCTCGGGGGTCCCTCTACGAGCAGTACTTC. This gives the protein CASSTPRGSLYEQYF.

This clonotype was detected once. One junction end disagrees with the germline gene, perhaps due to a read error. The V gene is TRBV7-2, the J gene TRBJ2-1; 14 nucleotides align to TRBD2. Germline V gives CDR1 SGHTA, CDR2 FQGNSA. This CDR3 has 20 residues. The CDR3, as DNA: TGTGCCAGCAGCTTGTGGGGGACTAGCGGGAGCCTATACGTCTACAATAAGCAGTTCTTC. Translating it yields CASSLWGTSGSLYVYNKQFF. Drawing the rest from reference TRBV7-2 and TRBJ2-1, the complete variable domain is GAGVSQSPSNKVTEKGKDVELRCDPISGHTALYWYRQSLGQGLEFLIYFQGNSAPDKSGLPSDRFSAERTGGSVSTLTIQRTQQEDSAVYLCASSLWGTSGSLYVYNKQFFGPGTRLTVL.

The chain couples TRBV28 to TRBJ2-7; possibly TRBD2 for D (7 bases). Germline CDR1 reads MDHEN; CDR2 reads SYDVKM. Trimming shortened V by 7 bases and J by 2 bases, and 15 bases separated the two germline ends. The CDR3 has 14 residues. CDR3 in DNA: TGTGCCAGCAACCCAAGGGGGGGCCCCTACGAGCAGTACTTC. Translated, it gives CASNPRGGPYEQYF.

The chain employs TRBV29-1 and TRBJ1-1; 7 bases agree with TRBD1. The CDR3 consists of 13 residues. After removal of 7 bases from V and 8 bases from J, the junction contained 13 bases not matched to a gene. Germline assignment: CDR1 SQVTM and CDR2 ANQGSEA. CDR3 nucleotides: TGCAGCGCCCGTTGGGGAGGAGGGGGCGAAGCTTTCTTT. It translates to CSARWGGGGEAFF. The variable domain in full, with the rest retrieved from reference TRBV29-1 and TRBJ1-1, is SAVISQKPSRDICQRGTSLTIQCQVDSQVTMMFWYRQQPGQSLTLIATANQGSEATYESGFVIDKFPISRPNLTFSTLTVSNMSPEDSSIYLCSARWGGGGEAFFGQGTRLTVV.

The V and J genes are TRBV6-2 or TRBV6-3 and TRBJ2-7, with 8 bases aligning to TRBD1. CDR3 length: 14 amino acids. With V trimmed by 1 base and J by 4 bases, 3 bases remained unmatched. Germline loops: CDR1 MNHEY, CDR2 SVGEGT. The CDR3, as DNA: TGTGCCAGCAGTTACTTCCGGACAGGGTACGAGCAGTACTTC. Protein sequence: CASSYFRTGYEQYF.

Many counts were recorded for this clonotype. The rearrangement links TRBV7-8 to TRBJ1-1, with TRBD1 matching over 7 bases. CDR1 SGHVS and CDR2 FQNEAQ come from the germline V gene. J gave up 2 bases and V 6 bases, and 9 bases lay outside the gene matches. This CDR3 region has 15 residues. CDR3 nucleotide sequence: TGTGCCAGCAGGAAAAGGGACAGTGGAAACACTGAAGCTTTCTTT. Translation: CASRKRDSGNTEAFF.

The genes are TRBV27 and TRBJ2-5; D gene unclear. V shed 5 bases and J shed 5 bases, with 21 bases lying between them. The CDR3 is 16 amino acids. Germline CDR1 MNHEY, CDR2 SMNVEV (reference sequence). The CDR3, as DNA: TGTGCCAGCAGTCCCCACTTGCAACCCGGGTGGGAGACCCAGTACTTC. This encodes CASSPHLQPGWETQYF.

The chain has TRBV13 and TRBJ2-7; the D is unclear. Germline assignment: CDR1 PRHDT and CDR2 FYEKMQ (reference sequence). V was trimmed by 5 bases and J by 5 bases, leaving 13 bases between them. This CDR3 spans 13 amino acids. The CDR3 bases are TGTGCCAGCAGCCGGTCCGATTCCCACGAGCAGTACTTC. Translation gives CASSRSDSHEQYF. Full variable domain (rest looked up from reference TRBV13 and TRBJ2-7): AAGVIQSPRHLIKEKRETATLKCYPIPRHDTVYWYQQGPGQDPQFLISFYEKMQSDKGSIPDRFSAQQFSDYHSELNMSSLELGDSALYFCASSRSDSHEQYFGPGTRLTVT.

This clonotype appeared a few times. CDR3 nucleotides: TGTGCCAGCAGTGGACCTCACCAGGGTTTACAAGTGGGCTACACCTTC. Translating gives CASSGPHQGLQVGYTF. The chain is built from TRBV25-1 and TRBJ1-2; a possible D gene is TRBD1 (5 bases). The CDR3 extends over 16 amino acids. V was clipped by 4 bases and J by 8 bases, with 23 bases between them. Per germline, CDR1 MGHDK and CDR2 SYGVNS.

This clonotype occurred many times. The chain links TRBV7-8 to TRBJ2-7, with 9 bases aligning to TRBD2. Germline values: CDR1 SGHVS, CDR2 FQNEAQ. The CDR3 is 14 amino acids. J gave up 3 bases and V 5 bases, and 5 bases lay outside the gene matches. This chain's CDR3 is CASSPMTSGYEQYF. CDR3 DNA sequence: TGTGCCAGCAGCCCTATGACTAGCGGCTACGAGCAGTACTTC.